These 25 T cell receptor beta chains were sequenced from one sample in a study of shared clonotypes between healthy human individuals. Sequencing was performed with immunoSEQ multiplex PCR; in TCRdb, only in-frame clones are kept and a portion is missing. The table lists approximately 640,000 clones, roughly 91% of them singletons. Specimen: memory CD8+ T cells from PBMCs. Subset of the sample: CD45RO+ cells pooled with CCR7-negative TemRA cells. Source of these receptors: a man between 18 and 35 years old in good health. Some clones in this sample may be carry-over from other donors' samples.

The V call is TRBV14, the J call TRBJ2-7, with TRBD2 matching 7 bases. Germline CDR1 is SGHDN and CDR2 is FVKESK. Trimming at V came to 1 base and at J to 3 bases, leaving 6 bases not matched to a gene. The CDR3 loop spans 15 amino acids. This CDR3 reads CASSQGREWNYEQYF. In nucleotides, the CDR3 is TGTGCCAGCAGCCAAGGGCGGGAGTGGAACTACGAGCAGTACTTC.

The gene calls are TRBV15 and TRBJ2-2, with 7 bases that match TRBD2. Per the germline V gene, CDR1 is LNHNV and CDR2 is YYDKDF (reference sequence). The CDR3 has 14 residues. Trimming took 5 bases from V and 1 from J; bases not matched to a gene: 1. In DNA form, the CDR3 reads TGTGCCACCAGCCCGGGAGGGAACACCGGGGAGCTGTTTTTT. This gives the protein CATSPGGNTGELFF.

The rearrangement joins TRBV5-1 to TRBJ2-1, with D tentatively TRBD1 (6 bases). Germline CDR1 and CDR2: SGHRS and YFSETQ. This CDR3 comprises 13 residues. Trimming removed 0 bases at V and 8 bases at J, with 9 bases between. The CDR3 is CASSLGTVDEQFF. CDR3 bases: TGCGCCAGCAGCTTGGGGACAGTGGATGAGCAGTTCTTC.

In its sample, this clone was seen once. The J gene is TRBJ2-2, the V gene TRBV12-5; D is possibly TRBD1 (5 bases). The CDR3 spans 16 residues. Germline V gene sequence: CDR1 LGHNT, CDR2 FRNRAP. Trimming took off 3 bases at V and 3 bases at J, with 14 bases between the two ends. The CDR3 reads CASGFRAGSYTGELFF. As DNA, the CDR3 is TGTGCTAGTGGTTTCCGCGCAGGGTCATACACCGGGGAGCTGTTTTTT.

In DNA form, the CDR3 reads TGTGCCAGTAGTATAAGGGAGTGGAATCAGCCCCAGCATTTT. Translation gives CASSIREWNQPQHF. The V call is TRBV19, the J call TRBJ1-5; D gene unclear. The V end lost 2 bases, the J end lost 4 bases, and 9 bases lay between the germline ends. Germline V gene data show CDR1 as LNHDA and CDR2 as SQIVND (reference sequence). This CDR3 spans 14 amino acids. Full variable domain (rest looked up from reference TRBV19 and TRBJ1-5): DGGITQSPKYLFRKEGQNVTLSCEQNLNHDAMYWYRQDPGQGLRLIYYSQIVNDFQKGDIAEGYSVSREKKESFPLTVTSAQKNPTAFYLCASSIREWNQPQHFGDGTRLSIL.

The V and J genes are TRBV9 and TRBJ2-1, with D perhaps given as TRBD1 or TRBD2 (6 bases each). V dropped 4 bases and J dropped 15 bases, with 17 bases sitting between them. The germline V gene has CDR1 SGDLS and CDR2 YYNGEE. CDR3 length: 12 residues. The CDR3 is CASSPSGAHAFF. CDR3 sequence (DNA): TGTGCCAGCAGCCCTTCGGGGGCGCATGCGTTCTTC.

The chain is built from TRBV28 and TRBJ2-2, with TRBD1 identical over 8 bases. The J segment lost 3 bases and the V segment lost 6 bases, leaving 9 bases of the junction unmatched. Germline loops: CDR1 MDHEN, CDR2 SYDVKM. The CDR3 is 16 residues long. This CDR3 is CASSLARGPHTGELFF. CDR3 nucleotides: TGTGCCAGCAGCCTCGCCAGGGGGCCGCACACCGGGGAGCTGTTTTTT.

The J gene is TRBJ2-7, the V gene TRBV9, with 10 bases that match TRBD2. Germline-derived CDR1 and CDR2 are SGDLS and YYNGEE. This CDR3 has 18 amino acids. With 3 bases clipped from V and 4 bases from J, the junction kept 16 bases outside the gene matches. The CDR3 reads CASSGPNLLAGDRYEQYF. The CDR3 DNA sequence: TGTGCCAGCAGCGGCCCTAACCTTCTAGCGGGAGATCGGTACGAGCAGTACTTC.

The chain is built from TRBV7-8 and TRBJ2-7; D perhaps matches TRBD1 (6 bases). This CDR3 has 12 amino acids. V dropped 5 bases and J dropped 6 bases, with 11 bases sitting between them. Germline CDR1 SGHVS, CDR2 FQNEAQ. As DNA, the CDR3 is TGTGCCAGCAGCCCGACAGGATCCGAGCAGTACTTC. It translates to CASSPTGSEQYF.

The CDR3 spells CASSTRGLSTDTQYF. As DNA, the CDR3 is TGTGCCAGCAGCACCCGGGGACTTAGCACAGATACGCAGTATTTT. The V gene is TRBV9, the J gene TRBJ2-3; perhaps TRBD2 as D (6 bases). CDR1 and CDR2 (germline): SGDLS, YYNGEE. The CDR3 is 15 residues long. Trimming shortened V by 4 bases and J by 0 bases, and 12 bases separated the two germline ends.

This clone was seen a single time. This chain joins TRBV27 and TRBJ2-1, with 10 bases fitting TRBD1. The germline gives CDR1 MNHEY, CDR2 SMNVEV (reference sequence). V was pared by 5 bases and J by 6 bases, with 13 bases of the junction left unmatched. The CDR3 covers 17 residues. The CDR3 loop reads CASSPLPGQGTGNEQFF. CDR3 DNA sequence: TGTGCCAGCAGTCCCCTCCCGGGACAGGGGACGGGCAATGAGCAGTTCTTC.

This rearrangement joins TRBV5-1 to TRBJ1-2, with TRBD1 matching over 8 bases. The CDR3 spans 15 residues. V shed 4 bases, J shed 5 bases, and the junction held 10 bases outside the gene matches. Germline V CDR1 and CDR2: SGHRS, YFSETQ. CDR3 in amino acids: CASSPGQGVWYGYTF. CDR3 in DNA: TGCGCCAGCAGCCCAGGACAGGGCGTGTGGTATGGCTACACCTTC.

The gene calls are TRBV5-1 and TRBJ1-2, with D possibly TRBD1 on 5 matching bases. The CDR3 spans 19 residues. Germline V gene data show CDR1 as SGHRS and CDR2 as YFSETQ. The V end lost 0 bases, the J end lost 0 bases, and 21 bases lay between the germline ends. This CDR3 is CASSLVSGAGITANYGYTF. CDR3 nucleotide sequence: TGCGCCAGCAGCTTGGTGTCCGGGGCGGGTATCACTGCTAACTATGGCTACACCTTC.

This chain joins TRBV7-6 and TRBJ2-3; D is uncertain. CDR1 is SGHVS, CDR2 FNYEAQ, per germline. Trimming left V 2 bases short and J 6 bases short, with 3 bases between. This CDR3 comprises 11 residues. The CDR3 DNA reads as TGTGCCAGCAGCTTACAGGATACGCAGTATTTT. Translation: CASSLQDTQYF.

This clone was detected only a few times. The V gene is TRBV12-5, the J gene TRBJ1-1; tentatively, D is TRBD1 (5 bases). The CDR3 contains 12 residues. The germline CDR1 and CDR2 sequences are LGHNT and FRNRAP. V gave up 8 bases and J gave up 5 bases, with 12 bases separating them. CDR3 in amino acids: CASRREGTEAFF. The CDR3 DNA reads TGTGCTAGTCGCAGGGAGGGTACTGAAGCTTTCTTT.

In the case of this clone: The same CDR3 is also encoded by other DNA sequences in this sample. The chain employs TRBV27 and TRBJ2-3, with D uncertain. Trimming took 2 bases from V and 0 from J, leaving 3 bases between them. The CDR3 sequence is 13 residues long. Germline loops: CDR1 MNHEY, CDR2 SMNVEV (reference sequence). For the CDR3, the DNA is TGTGCCAGCAGTTTAGTAAGCACAGATACGCAGTATTTT. Translated, it gives CASSLVSTDTQYF.

The chain links TRBV4-1 to TRBJ2-1, with 12 bases that match TRBD2. This CDR3 is built from 18 residues. After removal of 4 bases from V and 3 bases from J, the junction contained 10 bases not matched to a gene. Germline assignment: CDR1 MGHRA and CDR2 YSYEKL. In nucleotides, the CDR3 is TGCGCCAGCAGCCCAGAACTGACTAGCGGGAGTGACTACAATGAGCAGTTCTTC. Translated, it gives CASSPELTSGSDYNEQFF.

V gene TRBV27 combines with J gene TRBJ2-7; possibly TRBD2 for D (5 bases). The CDR3 is 13 residues long. Germline V gene lookup returns CDR1 MNHEY and CDR2 SMNVEV (reference sequence). The V end lost 5 bases, the J end lost 2 bases, and 10 bases lay between the germline ends. CDR3 nucleotides: TGTGCCAGCAGTCCCGGGATCCCCTACGAGCAGTACTTC. Amino acids: CASSPGIPYEQYF.

The genes are TRBV4-1 and TRBJ2-7; TRBD2 is a possible D gene (6 bases). The ends were cut back, 4 bases at V and 3 bases at J, with 16 bases in the middle. Germline V CDR1 and CDR2: MGHRA, YSYEKL. The CDR3 extends over 15 amino acids. In DNA, the CDR3 is TGCGCCAGCAGCCCGCGGGACCTCAAGGGCTACGAGCAGTACTTC. Translation gives CASSPRDLKGYEQYF.

This sequence joins TRBV28 and TRBJ1-2; TRBD1 agrees at 7 bases. Germline loops: CDR1 MDHEN, CDR2 SYDVKM. V shed 6 bases and J 8 bases; nucleotides not matched to a gene: 6. The CDR3 loop spans 12 amino acids. As DNA, the CDR3 is TGTGCCAGCAGCGACAGGGACTGGGGCTACACCTTC. This gives the protein CASSDRDWGYTF.

The chain is built from TRBV9 and TRBJ2-1; the D is unclear. V lost 0 bases and J lost 8, with 15 bases in between. The germline CDR1 and CDR2 sequences are SGDLS and YYNGEE. The CDR3 extends over 15 amino acids. This CDR3 is CASSVEELPGDEQFF. The CDR3 nucleotides read TGTGCCAGCAGCGTAGAAGAGCTACCCGGAGATGAGCAGTTCTTC.

CDR3 amino acids: CASSPFRGSYNEQFF. In DNA, the CDR3 is TGTGCCAGCAGCCCATTCCGGGGTTCCTACAATGAGCAGTTCTTC. The rearrangement joins TRBV7-2 to TRBJ2-1; perhaps TRBD2 as D (5 bases). CDR1 is SGHTA, CDR2 FQGNSA, per germline. The CDR3 length is 15 residues. Trimming stripped 5 bases from V and 1 base from J, with 12 bases between.

This clone showed up just once. The chain links TRBV19 to TRBJ1-5; 7 nucleotides line up with TRBD1. The CDR3 is 16 residues long. Unmatched junction bases numbered 6, after V lost 1 base and J lost 3 bases. Per the germline V gene, CDR1 is LNHDA and CDR2 is SQIVND (reference sequence). CDR3: CASSIALGTVNQPQHF. The CDR3 nucleotides read TGTGCCAGTAGTATAGCACTTGGGACAGTCAATCAGCCCCAGCATTTT.

This chain links TRBV7-9 with TRBJ1-2; TRBD1 might be the D (5 bases). The germline gives CDR1 SEHNR, CDR2 FQNEAQ (reference sequence). Trimming removed 8 bases from V and 8 bases from J, with 18 bases in between. The CDR3 totals 13 residues. Written as DNA, the CDR3 is TGTGCCAGCTTTGAAAATGAAGGGGAAGGCTACACCTTC. It specifies CASFENEGEGYTF.

The count of this clone is one. This sequence joins TRBV7-9 and TRBJ2-2; 7 nucleotides line up with TRBD2. Germline V gene data show CDR1 as SEHNR and CDR2 as FQNEAQ (reference sequence). This CDR3 is 15 amino acids long. The V segment lost 4 bases and the J segment 1 base; nucleotides outside the gene matches: 3. The CDR3 nucleotides read TGTGCCAGCAGCTGGGAGGGAGAGAACACCGGGGAGCTGTTTTTT. It is translated as CASSWEGENTGELFF.